These T cell receptor beta chains were read from a single sample in a study of a mutant IDH1 vaccine in newly diagnosed glioma. The repertoire was sequenced with immunoSEQ multiplex PCR; TCRdb's copy has only in-frame clones and lacks some. This sample has roughly 86,000 clones, with about four fifths found just once. The source was PBMCs, collected from a glioma patient treated with radiotherapy, temozolomide or both. All receptors derive from a man aged 40-49 years with glioma. The CDR3 runs from the conserved cysteine through the conserved F or W. Fields, in order: V gene, D gene, J gene, clone size, CDR3 DNA, CDR3 protein. D genes are given only for firm matches. Clone size is not always given. Where it is, it says once, few, many or a class for expanded clones.

TRBV19	.	TRBJ1-4	once	TGTGCCAGTAGTACCCTAGTCACTAATGAAAAACTGTTTTTT	CASSTLVTNEKLFF
TRBV4-3	.	TRBJ2-5	.	TGCGCCAGCAGCCAAGATCTAAAGGGGGAGACCCAGTACTTC	CASSQDLKGETQYF
TRBV2	.	TRBJ1-6	.	TGTGCCAGCAGTGAGGCAGGGCGAGGGAATAATTCACCCCTCCACTTT	CASSEAGRGNNSPLHF
TRBV11-1	.	TRBJ2-3	.	TGTGCCAGCAGCTTAGTGGTCCGAGATACGCAGTATTTT	CASSLVVRDTQYF
TRBV27	TRBD1	TRBJ1-1	.	TGTGCCAGCAGTTTCGGAGACAGGGGGTACACTGAAGCTTTCTTT	CASSFGDRGYTEAFF
TRBV5-1	.	TRBJ1-3	.	TGCGCCAGCAGCTTGGGTGACGTTGGAAACACCATATATTTT	CASSLGDVGNTIYF
TRBV4-2	.	TRBJ1-2	.	TGTGCCAGCAGCCAACAGAACTATGGCTACACCTTC	CASSQQNYGYTF
TRBV6-5	.	TRBJ2-1	.	TGTGCCAGCAGCAGGGGCCGAGGGTCCTACAATGAGCAGTTCTTC	CASSRGRGSYNEQFF
TRBV5-1	TRBD2	TRBJ2-1	.	TGCGCCAGCAGCTTGGCCCTAGCGGGAGTAAATGAGCAGTTCTTC	CASSLALAGVNEQFF
TRBV28	.	TRBJ1-2	.	TGTGCCAGCAGTGCCACAGGGTACTATGGCTACACCTTC	CASSATGYYGYTF
TRBV7-2	.	TRBJ2-7	.	TGTGCCAGCACCACGGGAAGTGGGCCCTACGAGCAGTACTTC	CASTTGSGPYEQYF
TRBV6-6	.	TRBJ2-2	few	TGTGCCAGCAGTTTCAAGAATACCGGGGAGCTGTTTTTT	CASSFKNTGELFF
TRBV4-2	TRBD1	TRBJ2-3	.	TGTGCCAGCAGCCAAGTGGGACAGGGGGTAGATACGCAGTATTTT	CASSQVGQGVDTQYF
TRBV5-1	.	TRBJ1-3	.	TGCGCCAGCAGCATGGACAGCTCTGGAAACACCATATATTTT	CASSMDSSGNTIYF
TRBV4-3	TRBD1	TRBJ2-2	.	TGCGCCAGCAGTCAAGACAGGGCGGTCGGGGAGCTGTTTTTT	CASSQDRAVGELFF
TRBV5-1	.	TRBJ2-3	.	TGCGCCAGCAGCCACACCCGGCTAGCGATTCCAGATACGCAGTATTTT	CASSHTRLAIPDTQYF
TRBV11-1	.	TRBJ1-1	.	TGTGCCAGCAGCTTAGCAGGGAACACTGAAGCTTTCTTT	CASSLAGNTEAFF
TRBV29-1	TRBD2	TRBJ2-3	.	TGCAGCGCCGGACACGGACTAGCGGGTACAGATACGCAGTATTTT	CSAGHGLAGTDTQYF
TRBV19	TRBD2	TRBJ2-5	.	TGTGCCAGTAGTATGGCTCTAGCGGGGGGCCTTTCGGTAGAGACCCAGTACTTC	CASSMALAGGLSVETQYF
TRBV28	.	TRBJ1-5	few	TGTGCCAGCAGTCAAGATCAGCCCCAGCATTTT	CASSQDQPQHF
TRBV18	TRBD1	TRBJ1-2	.	TGTGCCAGCTCACTTCTCCCGGACAGGGACGACACCTTC	CASSLLPDRDDTF
TRBV11-3	.	TRBJ2-2	.	TGTGCCAGCAGCTTTGTGGTGGACGGGGAGCTGTTTTTT	CASSFVVDGELFF
TRBV7-8	TRBD1	TRBJ2-5	.	TGTGCCAGCAGCTCCTTGGGGGTGACAGGGTTGGAGACCCAGTACTTC	CASSSLGVTGLETQYF
TRBV7-2	.	TRBJ2-5	.	TGTGCCAGCAGCCGCGGGGTTGCGGGGACAGAGACCCAGTACTTC	CASSRGVAGTETQYF
TRBV27	TRBD2	TRBJ2-1	.	TGTGCCAGCAGTCTAGGGGGACTAGGCAATGAGCAGTTCTTC	CASSLGGLGNEQFF
TRBV11-2	.	TRBJ2-1	.	TGTGCCAGCAGCTTAGATCTCGGGAGTGAGCAGTTCTTC	CASSLDLGSEQFF
TRBV11-2	.	TRBJ1-2	.	TGTGCCAGCAGCTTAGGGGACGAGGGCTACACCTTC	CASSLGDEGYTF
TRBV2	.	TRBJ2-7	.	TGTGCCAGCAGGGCACTAGCTCCCTACGAGCAGTACTTC	CASRALAPYEQYF
TRBV19	.	TRBJ1-5	few	TGTGCCAGTAGTACCCAGGATAATCAGCCCCAGCATTTT	CASSTQDNQPQHF
TRBV28	TRBD2	TRBJ2-7	.	TGTGCCAGCAGTCGCTCGACTAGCGGGAGGGCCGGGTTCGCCTACGAGCAGTACTTC	CASSRSTSGRAGFAYEQYF
TRBV6-5	.	TRBJ2-1	.	TGTGCCAGCGACGCCCCAGGGGCTGAGCAGTTCTTC	CASDAPGAEQFF
TRBV5-1	.	TRBJ2-7	.	TGCGCCAGCAGCTTATTATGGGGACCCGGCTACGAGCAGTACTTC	CASSLLWGPGYEQYF
TRBV30	.	TRBJ2-5	.	TGTGCCTGGAGTGGGGACAAACAAGAGACCCAGTACTTC	CAWSGDKQETQYF
TRBV25-1	.	TRBJ2-7	once	TGTGCCAGCGGCAGAGGCTACGAGCAGTACTTC	CASGRGYEQYF
TRBV6-5	.	TRBJ2-7	.	TGTGCCAGCAGCCTCGGGACTGGCCCTCGAGAGTACTTC	CASSLGTGPREYF
TRBV11-2	TRBD1	TRBJ2-7	.	TGTGCCAGCAGCTTAGGTGGGGACAGGGCATCCTACGAGCAGTACTTC	CASSLGGDRASYEQYF
TRBV9	.	TRBJ2-1	.	TGTGCCAGCAGTTTGGCGGGGTACAATGAGCAGTTCTTC	CASSLAGYNEQFF
TRBV5-4	TRBD1	TRBJ2-3	.	TGTGCCAGCAGCTCGGGACAGCTAATCACAGATACGCAGTATTTT	CASSSGQLITDTQYF
TRBV19	.	TRBJ1-2	few	TGTGCCAGTAGTATGTCGGCCGCCCGGAACTATGGCTACACCTTC	CASSMSAARNYGYTF
TRBV6-6	.	TRBJ1-2	.	TGTGCCAGCAGTCCGGCGGGGGGGGCTAGAGGCTACACCTTC	CASSPAGGARGYTF
TRBV11-2	.	TRBJ2-3	.	TGTGCCAGCAGCTCGTACGAAATGGGCCGCACAGATACGCAGTATTTT	CASSSYEMGRTDTQYF
TRBV5-4	.	TRBJ1-3	.	TGTGCCAGCAGCAGTAGGGGCTCTGGAAACACCATATATTTT	CASSSRGSGNTIYF
TRBV28	.	TRBJ2-2	.	TGTGCCAGCAGTCGGGGGTTAACCGGGGAGCTGTTTTTT	CASSRGLTGELFF
TRBV11-2	.	TRBJ1-6	once	TGTGCCAGCAGCTTACCGCGGGTTCTCCCTAATTCACCCCTCCACTTT	CASSLPRVLPNSPLHF
TRBV19	.	TRBJ2-2	.	TGTGCCAGTAGTGTCCGGGGCGACGGGGAGCTGTTTTTT	CASSVRGDGELFF
TRBV28	TRBD2	TRBJ2-4	.	TGTGCCAGCAGTTCCCCGGGGGTCGCCGGGGGGGTTGACATTCAGTACTTC	CASSSPGVAGGVDIQYF
TRBV18	.	TRBJ2-5	.	TGTGCCAGCTCGCCAGGGAGGGGGCTCCAAGAGACCCAGTACTTC	CASSPGRGLQETQYF
TRBV5-1	TRBD1	TRBJ1-3	.	TGCGCCAGCAGCCCCCTGACAGGGGGCATCTCTGGAAACACCATATATTTT	CASSPLTGGISGNTIYF
TRBV10-2	.	TRBJ1-1	.	TGCGCCAGCAGTGACCTCCCGGGCACTGAAGCTTTCTTT	CASSDLPGTEAFF
TRBV4-2	.	TRBJ2-2	.	TGTGCCAGCAGCCAAGATCTGGCAGAGAACACCGGGGAGCTGTTTTTT	CASSQDLAENTGELFF
TRBV19	.	TRBJ2-2	.	TGTGCCAGTAGTGCTGACAGAAATCGTTACACCGGGGAGCTGTTTTTT	CASSADRNRYTGELFF
TRBV29-1	TRBD2	TRBJ2-3	many	TGCAGCGGACTAGCGGGAGGAACAGATACGCAGTATTTT	CSGLAGGTDTQYF
TRBV4-2	TRBD2	TRBJ2-2	few	TGTGCCAGCAGCCAAGATGGGGGGGCCGGGGAGCTGTTTTTT	CASSQDGGAGELFF
TRBV4-3	TRBD1	TRBJ2-3	.	TGCGCCAGCAGCCGAAACAGGGGGCGCGTCACAGATACGCAGTATTTT	CASSRNRGRVTDTQYF
TRBV19	.	TRBJ2-3	.	TGTGCCAGTAGTATGCGAGCGAGCACAGATACGCAGTATTTT	CASSMRASTDTQYF
TRBV6-1	.	TRBJ2-7	.	TGTGCCAGCCGGAGGGACTTTCCCTACGAGCAGTACTTC	CASRRDFPYEQYF
TRBV25-1	TRBD2	TRBJ2-1	.	TGTGCCAGCAGTGGTAGCGGGAGGGCTTACAATGAGCAGTTCTTC	CASSGSGRAYNEQFF
TRBV4-3	TRBD2	TRBJ2-7	.	TGCGCCAGCAGCCAGGGGGGACTAGCGGGAGGGGGCTACGAGCAGTACTTC	CASSQGGLAGGGYEQYF
TRBV5-4	.	TRBJ2-7	.	TGTGCCAGCAGCCCAGGGGGGTTGACCTACGAGCAGTACTTC	CASSPGGLTYEQYF
TRBV6-6	TRBD2	TRBJ2-7	.	TGTGCCAGCAACCCTAGCGGAGTCTACGAGCAGTACTTC	CASNPSGVYEQYF